The T cell receptor (beta chain) under discussion was sequenced for a study of T cell clusters in autoimmune cytopenias. Multiplex touch-down PCR amplified TRB using TRB-A and TRB-B pools in one tube. TCRdb reprocessed the multiplex PCR reads and keeps a single row for each CDR3 protein, giving no DNA. In all, the sample yields about 11,000 distinct CDR3 sequences. Tens of thousands of genome equivalents of blood DNA were amplified for TRB. This CDR3 comprises 14 residues. From germline, CDR1 is SGHTA and CDR2 FQGNSA. Notes on the study in general: The T cell clusters were defined only in silico, without experimental functional validation.

For this clonotype: Its target is unknown.

The sample also formed part of further work on T cell repertoires in aging, cancer and after chemotherapy.

Sequencing input: peripheral blood. The sequence derives from a human donor in good health. The gene calls are TRBV7-2 and TRBJ2-3; the TCRdb call, TRBD1, lacks DNA for checking. The CDR3 sequence is CASSSQGNTDTQYF. Full variable domain (rest looked up from reference TRBV7-2 and TRBJ2-3): GAGVSQSPSNKVTEKGKDVELRCDPISGHTALYWYRQSLGQGLEFLIYFQGNSAPDKSGLPSDRFSAERTGGSVSTLTIQRTQQEDSAVYLCASSSQGNTDTQYFGPGTRLTVL.